The clone carrying this T cell receptor (beta chain) was picked up many times. Its matching antigen is unknown. The record originates from a study of naive and memory T cell subsets. From the second PCR step, alpha and beta chains were amplified apart. Both TRBC1 and TRBC2 were covered by a beta constant-region primer of two equimolar oligonucleotides. Ligated cDNA was amplified by four rounds of PCR with nested alpha and beta constant-region primers and SP2. MiXCR, run by TCRdb on the UMI-ligation and nested PCR reads, gives a single entry per CDR3 protein. The sample holds 20,000 to 25,000 distinct CDR3 sequences; 7% to 9% are singletons and the top ten take roughly 20%. Study-level points and caveats: Over 85% of naive TCR sequences appeared only once, unlike memory subsets.

Germline V gives CDR1 LNHDA, CDR2 SQIVND (reference sequence). The CDR3 has 15 amino acids. The germline V and J ends were trimmed by 3 bases and 0 bases, with 9 bases remaining between them. This TCR came from a human donor in good health. The sequenced sample consisted of central memory CD8+ T cells from blood. V is TRBV19 and J is TRBJ2-1; D not certain. For the CDR3, the DNA is TGTGCCAGTAGTATTGCGGCGAGCTCCTACAATGAGCAGTTCTTC. As protein: CASSIAASSYNEQFF.